This is a list of T cell receptor beta chains from one sample in a study of OX40 agonist ivuxolimab in advanced cancers. The protocol was immunoSEQ multiplex PCR, while the TCRdb copy is restricted to in-frame clones and leaves out a portion. The sample lists about 58,000 clones, 65% to 85% occurring once. The sequenced sample was CD4+ or CD8+ T cells sorted from blood, obtained in a trial of the OX40 agonist ivuxolimab. Every receptor here comes from an adult with an advanced solid tumor such as melanoma, head and neck, liver or kidney cancer. Each CDR3 is given with its conserved first and last residue. A D gene is named only where the DNA matches it firmly. Rows may omit the clone size; those that give it use once, few, many or a size class.

j_call v_call clone_size d_call cdr3_aa cdr3_nt
TRBJ1-2 TRBV7-3 - TRBD1 CASSLGTGGFGYTF TGTGCCAGCAGCTTAGGGACAGGGGGCTTCGGCTACACCTTC
TRBJ2-5 TRBV18 - TRBD2 CASSPSGTQETQYF TGTGCCAGCTCCCCTAGCGGGACCCAAGAGACCCAGTACTTC
TRBJ2-7 TRBV7-3 - - CASSLMKGSSYEQYF TGTGCCAGCAGCTTAATGAAGGGGAGCTCCTACGAGCAGTACTTC
TRBJ2-1 TRBV10-3 - - CAITGDSSYNEQFF TGTGCCATCACCGGCGATAGCTCCTACAATGAGCAGTTCTTC
TRBJ1-3 TRBV28 medium-sized - CASSLNAGFTIYF TGTGCCAGCAGTTTAAACGCAGGGTTCACCATATATTTT
TRBJ1-2 TRBV19 - - CASSIMEAANYGYTF TGTGCCAGTAGTATTATGGAGGCAGCTAACTATGGCTACACCTTC
TRBJ2-1 TRBV9 once TRBD1 CASSARDRGRGEQFF TGTGCCAGCAGCGCCCGGGACAGGGGGAGGGGTGAGCAGTTCTTC
TRBJ2-4 TRBV4-1 - TRBD2 CASSQGLAEDIQYF TGCGCCAGCAGCCAGGGACTAGCAGAAGACATTCAGTACTTC
TRBJ2-3 TRBV5-1 - - CASSPLGLTDTQYF TGCGCCAGCTCCCCCTTAGGGCTCACAGATACGCAGTATTTT
TRBJ2-3 TRBV18 - - CASSITASKGDTQYF TGTGCCAGCTCTATCACGGCTAGCAAAGGGGATACGCAGTATTTT
TRBJ2-7 TRBV7-2 once TRBD1 CASSLEGGPYEQYF TGTGCCAGCAGCCTAGAAGGGGGCCCCTACGAGCAGTACTTC
TRBJ1-1 TRBV2 - - CATRISRVTEAFF TGTGCCACTCGAATTTCCAGGGTTACTGAAGCTTTCTTT
TRBJ2-1 TRBV2 once TRBD2 CASSLTSGGDNEQFF TGTGCCAGCAGTTTGACTAGCGGGGGTGACAATGAGCAGTTCTTC
TRBJ1-4 TRBV2 - TRBD1 CASSYRGGMTNEKLFF TGTGCCAGCAGTTACAGGGGGGGAATGACTAATGAAAAACTGTTTTTT
TRBJ1-1 TRBV21-1 - - CASSWGHANTEAFF TGTGCCAGCAGCTGGGGTCACGCGAACACTGAAGCTTTCTTT
TRBJ1-1 TRBV6-5 - - CARRGVNTEAFF TGTGCCAGACGGGGGGTGAACACTGAAGCTTTCTTT
TRBJ1-1 TRBV6-5 - - CASRPQQGSPEAFF TGTGCCAGCAGGCCCCAACAGGGAAGCCCTGAAGCTTTCTTT
TRBJ1-5 TRBV9 - - CASSVAGGGEPQHF TGTGCCAGCAGCGTAGCGGGGGGCGGTGAGCCCCAGCATTTT
TRBJ2-1 TRBV29-1 - - CSVVANDEQFF TGCAGCGTTGTAGCGAACGATGAGCAGTTCTTC
TRBJ2-1 TRBV7-9 - - CASSLGDNEQFF TGTGCCAGCAGCTTAGGGGACAATGAGCAGTTCTTC
TRBJ1-2 TRBV19 few - CASSKYAGSRFFGYGYTF TGTGCCAGTAGTAAATACGCCGGGTCCCGATTCTTCGGCTATGGCTACACCTTC
TRBJ2-1 TRBV12-2 once - CASRHLLAGDEQFF TGTGCAAGTCGCCACCTACTAGCGGGAGATGAGCAGTTCTTC
TRBJ1-4 TRBV27 once - CASSPLDLLYNEKLFF TGTGCCAGCAGCCCCCTTGACCTTCTATATAATGAAAAACTGTTTTTT
TRBJ1-5 TRBV27 - TRBD1 CASSKVLGGDLFSNQPQHF TGTGCCAGCAGTAAGGTTTTAGGGGGCGACTTATTTAGCAATCAGCCCCAGCATTTT
TRBJ1-2 TRBV9 - - CASTKGGHYGYTF TGTGCCAGCACCAAGGGGGGACACTATGGCTACACCTTC
TRBJ1-1 TRBV19 - - CASDPGPFRAEAFF TGTGCCAGTGATCCGGGACCTTTTAGGGCTGAAGCTTTCTTT
TRBJ2-1 TRBV7-9 - - CASSPTSKTEQFF TGTGCCAGCAGCCCAACCTCAAAGACTGAGCAGTTCTTC
TRBJ2-2 TRBV11-3 - - CASSLVEGAGELFF TGTGCCAGCAGCTTAGTGGAAGGTGCCGGGGAGCTGTTTTTT
TRBJ1-2 TRBV2 few - CASSGRGPDGYTF TGTGCCAGCAGTGGCCGGGGTCCCGATGGCTACACCTTC
TRBJ2-1 TRBV11-3 - TRBD1 CASSLGQGAQSEQFF TGTGCCAGCAGCTTAGGGCAGGGGGCGCAAAGTGAGCAGTTCTTC
TRBJ2-3 TRBV5-6 - - CASSFGHTYTQYF TGTGCCAGCAGCTTTGGACATACTTATACGCAGTATTTT
TRBJ2-2 TRBV4-2 - TRBD2 CASSQDHGGRRNTGELFF TGTGCCAGCAGCCAAGATCATGGCGGGAGGCGGAACACCGGGGAGCTGTTTTTT
TRBJ2-3 TRBV29-1 - - CSVENAGDTQYF TGCAGCGTTGAAAACGCGGGGGATACGCAGTATTTT
TRBJ2-3 TRBV27 - TRBD1 CASSPPGQGADTQYF TGTGCCAGCAGTCCCCCGGGACAGGGGGCAGATACGCAGTATTTT
TRBJ2-3 TRBV4-3 - - CASSQATSDTQYF TGCGCCAGCAGCCAAGCGACTAGTGACACGCAGTATTTT
TRBJ2-3 TRBV9 - - CASSSADTQYF TGTGCCAGCAGCTCCGCCGATACGCAGTATTTT
TRBJ1-1 TRBV18 - - CASSPGGEVEAFF TGTGCCAGCTCACCGGGGGGGGAAGTTGAAGCTTTCTTT
TRBJ2-1 TRBV5-1 - TRBD1 CASSLNGQGDYNEQFF TGCGCCAGCAGCTTGAACGGACAGGGAGACTACAATGAGCAGTTCTTC
TRBJ1-2 TRBV10-3 few TRBD1 CAISGSRGHEGYTF TGTGCCATCAGTGGGAGCAGGGGGCATGAGGGCTACACCTTC
TRBJ2-2 TRBV18 - - CASSPISQSQENTGELFF TGTGCCAGCTCACCAATTTCTCAGTCACAGGAGAACACCGGGGAGCTGTTTTTT
TRBJ2-3 TRBV25-1 few TRBD2 CASSPLAAFTDTQYF TGTGCCAGCAGTCCCCTAGCGGCTTTCACAGATACGCAGTATTTT
TRBJ2-3 TRBV5-6 - - CASSVGSPTSTDTQYF TGTGCCAGCAGCGTGGGTAGTCCCACCAGCACAGATACGCAGTATTTT
TRBJ1-4 TRBV14 - - CASSRRGFTEKLFF TGTGCCAGCAGCCGTAGGGGGTTTACTGAAAAACTGTTTTTT
TRBJ2-5 TRBV30 - TRBD2 CAWSLPGLAGSQETQYF TGTGCCTGGAGTCTACCGGGACTAGCGGGTAGCCAAGAGACCCAGTACTTC
TRBJ1-1 TRBV5-1 once - CASSLGVNTEAFF TGCGCCAGCAGCTTGGGTGTGAACACTGAAGCTTTCTTT
TRBJ1-2 TRBV5-6 - - CASSLGQIYGYTF TGTGCCAGCAGCTTGGGTCAAATCTATGGCTACACCTTC
TRBJ2-3 TRBV7-3 few - CASSLNPGRRGTQYF TGTGCCAGCAGCTTAAACCCGGGTAGGCGGGGTACGCAGTATTTT
TRBJ2-3 TRBV29-1 - - CSVGGHRVPTDTQYF TGCAGCGTTGGGGGACACCGCGTTCCCACAGATACGCAGTATTTT
TRBJ2-2 TRBV6-5 - TRBD1 CASRDRATGELFF TGTGCCAGCAGAGACAGGGCCACCGGGGAGCTGTTTTTT
TRBJ1-5 TRBV4-1 - - CASSRVPGLGMAQHF TGCGCCAGCAGCCGCGTCCCGGGACTGGGAATGGCCCAGCATTTT
TRBJ1-1 TRBV5-1 - - CASSLRSGNTEAFF TGCGCCAGCAGCTTGCGGAGCGGAAACACTGAAGCTTTCTTT
TRBJ2-1 TRBV9 - TRBD2 CASSVGLAGGNEQFF TGTGCCAGCAGCGTAGGGCTAGCGGGCGGGAATGAGCAGTTCTTC
TRBJ2-3 TRBV4-3 - - CASSPFPYGRSTDTQYF TGCGCCAGCAGCCCCTTCCCTTACGGGAGAAGCACAGATACGCAGTATTTT
TRBJ1-2 TRBV7-6 once - CASSLETRGYGYTF TGTGCCAGCAGCTTAGAGACAAGGGGCTATGGCTACACCTTC
TRBJ1-1 TRBV9 - - CASSVSTSYTEAFF TGTGCCAGCAGCGTTTCTACATCGTACACTGAAGCTTTCTTT